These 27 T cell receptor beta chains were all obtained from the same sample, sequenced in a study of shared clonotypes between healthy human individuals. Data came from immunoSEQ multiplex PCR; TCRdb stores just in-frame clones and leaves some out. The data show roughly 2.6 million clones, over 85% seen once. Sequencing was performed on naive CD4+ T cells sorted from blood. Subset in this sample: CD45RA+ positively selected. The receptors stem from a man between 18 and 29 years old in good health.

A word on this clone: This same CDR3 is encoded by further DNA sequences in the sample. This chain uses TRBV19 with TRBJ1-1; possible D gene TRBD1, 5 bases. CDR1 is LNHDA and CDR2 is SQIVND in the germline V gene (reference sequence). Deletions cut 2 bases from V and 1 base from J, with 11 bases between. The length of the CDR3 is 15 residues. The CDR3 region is CASSIQGAPNTEAFF. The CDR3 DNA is TGTGCCAGTAGTATACAGGGCGCTCCGAACACTGAAGCTTTCTTT.

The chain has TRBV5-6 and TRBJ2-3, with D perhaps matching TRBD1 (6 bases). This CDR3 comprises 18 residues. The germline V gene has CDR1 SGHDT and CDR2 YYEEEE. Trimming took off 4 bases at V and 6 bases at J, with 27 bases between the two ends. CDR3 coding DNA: TGTGCCAGCAGCGCACCGGGACAATGGTCCATCCTGGGGGATACGCAGTATTTT. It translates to CASSAPGQWSILGDTQYF.

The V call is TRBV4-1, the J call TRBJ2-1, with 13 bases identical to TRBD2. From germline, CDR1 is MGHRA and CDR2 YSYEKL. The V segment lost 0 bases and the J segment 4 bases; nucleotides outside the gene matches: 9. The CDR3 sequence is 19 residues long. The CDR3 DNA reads TGCGCCAGCAGCCAAGATAAGGGACTAGCGGGAAAATCTTACAATGAGCAGTTCTTC. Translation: CASSQDKGLAGKSYNEQFF.

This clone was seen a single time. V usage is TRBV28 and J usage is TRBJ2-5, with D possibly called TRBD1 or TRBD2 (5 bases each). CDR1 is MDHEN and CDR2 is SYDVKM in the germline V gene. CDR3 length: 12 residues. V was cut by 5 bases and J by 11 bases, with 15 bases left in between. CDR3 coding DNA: TGTGCCAGCAGTCCTACTGGCAGGGAGCAGTACTTC. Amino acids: CASSPTGREQYF.

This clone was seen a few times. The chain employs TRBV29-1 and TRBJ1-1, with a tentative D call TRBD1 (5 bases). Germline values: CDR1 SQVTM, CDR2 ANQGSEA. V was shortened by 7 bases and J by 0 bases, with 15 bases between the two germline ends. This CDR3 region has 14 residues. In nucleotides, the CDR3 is TGCAGCGCTCAGGTCCAGGACATGAACACTGAAGCTTTCTTT. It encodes CSAQVQDMNTEAFF.

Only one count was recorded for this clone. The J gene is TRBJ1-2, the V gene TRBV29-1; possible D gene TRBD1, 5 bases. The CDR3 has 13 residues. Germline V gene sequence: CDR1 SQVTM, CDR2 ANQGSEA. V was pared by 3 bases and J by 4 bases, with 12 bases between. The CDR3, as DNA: TGCAGCGTTGAGGGGGGGGTCCCCTATGGCTACACCTTC. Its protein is CSVEGGVPYGYTF.

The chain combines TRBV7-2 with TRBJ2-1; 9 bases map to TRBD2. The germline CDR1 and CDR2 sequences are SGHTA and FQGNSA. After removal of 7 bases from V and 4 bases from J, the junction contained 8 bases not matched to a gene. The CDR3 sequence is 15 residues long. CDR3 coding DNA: TGTGCCAGCAAAGGCGGGGGGGAACGGTACAATGAGCAGTTCTTC. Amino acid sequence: CASKGGGERYNEQFF.

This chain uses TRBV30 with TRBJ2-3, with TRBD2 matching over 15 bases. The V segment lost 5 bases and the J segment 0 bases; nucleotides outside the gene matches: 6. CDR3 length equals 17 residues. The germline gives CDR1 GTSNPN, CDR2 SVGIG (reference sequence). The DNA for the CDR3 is TGTGCCTGGGCGGGACTAGCGGGGGGACCCAGCACAGATACGCAGTATTTT. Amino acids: CAWAGLAGGPSTDTQYF.

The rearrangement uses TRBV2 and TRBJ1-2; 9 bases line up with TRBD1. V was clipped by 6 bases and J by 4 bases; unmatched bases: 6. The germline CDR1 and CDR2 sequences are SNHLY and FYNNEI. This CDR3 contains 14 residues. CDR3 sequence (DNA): TGTGCCAGCAGGGGGACAGGGTCCATCTATGGCTACACCTTC. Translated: CASRGTGSIYGYTF.

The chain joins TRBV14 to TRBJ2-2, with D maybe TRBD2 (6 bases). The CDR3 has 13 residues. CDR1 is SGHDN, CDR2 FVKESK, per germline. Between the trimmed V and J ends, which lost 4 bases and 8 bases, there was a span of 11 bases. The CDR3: CASSPRLVGELFF. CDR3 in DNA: TGTGCCAGCAGCCCGAGACTAGTTGGGGAGCTGTTTTTT.

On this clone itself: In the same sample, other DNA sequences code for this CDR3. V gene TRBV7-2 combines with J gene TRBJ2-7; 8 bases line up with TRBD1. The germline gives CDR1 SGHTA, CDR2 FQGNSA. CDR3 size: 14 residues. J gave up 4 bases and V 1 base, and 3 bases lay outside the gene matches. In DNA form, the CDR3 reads TGTGCCAGCAGCTTAGGTCAGGGGGCATACGAGCAGTACTTC. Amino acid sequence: CASSLGQGAYEQYF. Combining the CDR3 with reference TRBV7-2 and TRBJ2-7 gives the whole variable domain GAGVSQSPSNKVTEKGKDVELRCDPISGHTALYWYRQSLGQGLEFLIYFQGNSAPDKSGLPSDRFSAERTGGSVSTLTIQRTQQEDSAVYLCASSLGQGAYEQYFGPGTRLTVT.

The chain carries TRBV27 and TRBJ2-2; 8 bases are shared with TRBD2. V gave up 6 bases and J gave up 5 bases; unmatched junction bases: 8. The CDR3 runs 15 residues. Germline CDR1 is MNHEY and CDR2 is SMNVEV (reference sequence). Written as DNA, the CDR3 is TGTGCCAGCAGACAAATAGCGGGACGGACCGGGGAGCTGTTTTTT. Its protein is CASRQIAGRTGELFF.

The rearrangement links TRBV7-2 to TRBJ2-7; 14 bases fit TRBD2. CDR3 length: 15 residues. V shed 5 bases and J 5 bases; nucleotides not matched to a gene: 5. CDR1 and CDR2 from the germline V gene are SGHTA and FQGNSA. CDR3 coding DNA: TGTGCCAGCAGCCTAATGGGACTAGCGGGAGACGAGCAGTACTTC. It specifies CASSLMGLAGDEQYF.

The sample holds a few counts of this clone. DNA for the CDR3: TGCGCCAGCAGCCCGACAGGGAGGGGAACTGAAGCTTTCTTT. This sequence encodes CASSPTGRGTEAFF. This chain links TRBV5-1 with TRBJ1-1; 7 nucleotides match TRBD1. The trim removed 4 bases at V and 5 bases at J, leaving 8 bases unmatched. CDR1 and CDR2 from the germline V gene are SGHRS and YFSETQ. The CDR3 is made up of 14 amino acids.

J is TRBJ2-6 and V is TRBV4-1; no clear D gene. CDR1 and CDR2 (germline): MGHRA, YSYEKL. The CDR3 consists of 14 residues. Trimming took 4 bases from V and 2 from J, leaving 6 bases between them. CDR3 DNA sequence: TGCGCCAGCAGCCTGGGTCCTGGGGCCAACGTCCTGACTTTC. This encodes CASSLGPGANVLTF.

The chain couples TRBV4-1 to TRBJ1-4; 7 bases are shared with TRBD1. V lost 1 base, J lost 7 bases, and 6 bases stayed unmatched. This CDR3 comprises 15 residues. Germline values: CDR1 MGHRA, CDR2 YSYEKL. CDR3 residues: CASSQVDRVPEKLFF. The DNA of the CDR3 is TGCGCCAGCAGCCAAGTAGACAGGGTGCCTGAAAAACTGTTTTTT.

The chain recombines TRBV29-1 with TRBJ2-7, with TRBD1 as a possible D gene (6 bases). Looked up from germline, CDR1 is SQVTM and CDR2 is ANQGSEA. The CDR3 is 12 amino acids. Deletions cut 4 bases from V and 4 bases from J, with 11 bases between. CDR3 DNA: TGCAGCGTTGGTAGGGGGAAGTACGAGCAGTACTTC. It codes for CSVGRGKYEQYF.

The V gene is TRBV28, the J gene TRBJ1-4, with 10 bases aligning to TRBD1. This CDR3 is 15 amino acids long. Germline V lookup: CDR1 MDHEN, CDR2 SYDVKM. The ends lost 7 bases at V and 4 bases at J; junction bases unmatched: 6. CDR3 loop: CASTPRDRGNEKLFF. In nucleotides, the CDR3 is TGTGCCAGCACCCCACGGGACAGGGGTAATGAAAAACTGTTTTTT. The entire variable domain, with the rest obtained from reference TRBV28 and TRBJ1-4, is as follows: DVKVTQSSRYLVKRTGEKVFLECVQDMDHENMFWYRQDPGLGLRLIYFSYDVKMKEKGDIPEGYSVSREKKERFSLILESASTNQTSMYLCASTPRDRGNEKLFFGSGTQLSVL.

In nucleotides, the CDR3 is TGTGCCACCCACGGCGGGGATGTAGAGACCCAGTACTTC. Protein product: CATHGGDVETQYF. The rearrangement uses TRBV18 and TRBJ2-5; perhaps TRBD2 as D (6 bases). Trimming left V 10 bases short and J 4 bases short, with 16 bases between. This CDR3 has 13 residues. Germline CDR1 reads KGHSH; CDR2 reads LQKENI.

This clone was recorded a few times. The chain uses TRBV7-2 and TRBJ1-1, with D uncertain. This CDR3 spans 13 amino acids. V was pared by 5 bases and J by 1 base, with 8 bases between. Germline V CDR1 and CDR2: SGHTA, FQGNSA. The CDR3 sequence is CASSTGWNTEAFF. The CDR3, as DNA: TGTGCCAGCAGCACGGGGTGGAACACTGAAGCTTTCTTT.

This CDR3 reads CASSFRRDAAGGRRNEQFF. The CDR3 DNA follows: TGTGCCAGCAGCTTTAGAAGGGATGCAGCGGGGGGGAGGCGTAATGAGCAGTTCTTC. The V call is TRBV7-2, the J call TRBJ2-1, with TRBD2 identical over 10 bases. The CDR3 extends over 19 amino acids. The germline CDR1 and CDR2 sequences are SGHTA and FQGNSA. The V segment lost 3 bases and the J segment 7 bases; nucleotides outside the gene matches: 18. Full variable domain (rest looked up from reference TRBV7-2 and TRBJ2-1): GAGVSQSPSNKVTEKGKDVELRCDPISGHTALYWYRQSLGQGLEFLIYFQGNSAPDKSGLPSDRFSAERTGGSVSTLTIQRTQQEDSAVYLCASSFRRDAAGGRRNEQFFGPGTRLTVL.

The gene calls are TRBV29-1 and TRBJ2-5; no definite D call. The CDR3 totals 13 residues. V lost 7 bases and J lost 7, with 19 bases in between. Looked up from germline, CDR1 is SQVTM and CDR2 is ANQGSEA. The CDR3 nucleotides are TGCAGCGCTGTATCGGGCGCTGGGTGGACCCAGTACTTC. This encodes CSAVSGAGWTQYF.

The CDR3 DNA reads TGCGCCAGCAGCCAACTAGCGGGGGTATCAGATACGCAGTATTTT. Translating gives CASSQLAGVSDTQYF. This rearrangement joins TRBV4-1 to TRBJ2-3; 10 nucleotides match TRBD2. CDR1 is MGHRA and CDR2 is YSYEKL in the germline V gene. J gave up 4 bases and V 2 bases, and 3 bases lay outside the gene matches. The CDR3 runs 15 residues.

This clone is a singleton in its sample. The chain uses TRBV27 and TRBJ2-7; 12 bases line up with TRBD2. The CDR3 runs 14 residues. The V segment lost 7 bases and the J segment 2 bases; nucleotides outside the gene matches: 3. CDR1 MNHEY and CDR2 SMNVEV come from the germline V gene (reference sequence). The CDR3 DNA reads TGTGCCAGCAAATGGACTAGCGGGACCTACGAGCAGTACTTC. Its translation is CASKWTSGTYEQYF.

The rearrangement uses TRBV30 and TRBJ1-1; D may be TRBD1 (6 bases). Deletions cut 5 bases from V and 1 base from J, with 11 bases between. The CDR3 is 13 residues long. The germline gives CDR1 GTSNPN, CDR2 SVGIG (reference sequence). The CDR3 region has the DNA TGTGCCTGGGGAGGACAGAAGAACACTGAAGCTTTCTTT. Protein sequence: CAWGGQKNTEAFF.

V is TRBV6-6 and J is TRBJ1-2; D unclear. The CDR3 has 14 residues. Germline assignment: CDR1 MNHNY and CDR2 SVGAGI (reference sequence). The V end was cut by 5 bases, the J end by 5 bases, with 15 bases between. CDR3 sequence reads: CASSQRDNIYGYTF. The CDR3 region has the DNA TGTGCCAGCAGTCAACGTGACAACATATATGGCTACACCTTC.

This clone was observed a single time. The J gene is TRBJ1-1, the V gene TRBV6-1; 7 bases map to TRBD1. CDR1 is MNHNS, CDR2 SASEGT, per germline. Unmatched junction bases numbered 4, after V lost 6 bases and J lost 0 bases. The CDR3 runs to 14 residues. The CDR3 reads CASRTGTVNTEAFF. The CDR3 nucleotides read TGTGCCAGCAGGACAGGGACAGTGAACACTGAAGCTTTCTTT.